This T cell receptor (beta chain) was recovered during a study of CD8+ T cells in alopecia areata. The overall study: Scoring of severity for treated patients was based on percentage of affected scalp area. Notes on the study in general: Persistence in scalp and blood during tofacitinib was observed for many expanded lesional clones.

As concerns this clone: The antigen is not known.

Germline values: CDR1 SQVTM, CDR2 ANQGSEA. The J segment lost 7 bases and the V segment lost 3 bases, leaving 6 bases of the junction unmatched. The CDR3 has 14 residues. Specified treatment: oral pan-JAK inhibitor, 5-10 mg twice daily. Both CD4+ and CD8+ T cells were separated by sorting PBMCs. Extraction of RNA preceded its reverse transcription into cDNA, which served as the sequencing template. Libraries were prepared by immunoSEQ multiplex PCR; TCRdb keeps only in-frame clonotypes and omits some of them. The repertoire holds more than 150,000 clones, with roughly half as singletons. The specimen comprised CD8+ T cells sorted from blood, sampled at week 52, from a patient treated with tofacitinib. The sequence was collected from a human donor with alopecia areata. V and J are TRBV29-1 and TRBJ2-1; 10 positions match TRBD2. CDR3 sequence (DNA): TGCAGCGTTGATGCGGGACTAGCGTTGAATGAGCAGTTCTTC. It translates to CSVDAGLALNEQFF.